What follows describes a single T cell receptor (beta chain). The sample originates from a study of blood T cell repertoires in COVID-19. The CDR3 is 15 residues long. Trimming took 1 base from V and 2 from J; bases not matched to a gene: 2. In germline, CDR1 is LNHDA, CDR2 SQIVND (reference sequence). In the source study's methods: The assay estimated nucleated cells by amplifying reference gene primers. The protocol was immunoSEQ multiplex PCR, while the TCRdb copy is restricted to in-frame clones and leaves out a portion. That table is the source of V, J and clone size, and D and trimming were worked out from the DNA. Seen here are tens of thousands of clones, approximately 86% observed once, and the top ten hold 3% to 4%.

The chain recombines TRBV19 with TRBJ1-2, with TRBD1 identical over 9 bases. This TCR was recovered from a man in his fifties with acute or convalescent COVID-19. Sequencing was carried out using peripheral blood. The CDR3 spells CASSIGTGANYGYTF. For the CDR3, the DNA is TGTGCCAGTAGTATAGGGACAGGGGCGAACTATGGCTACACCTTC.